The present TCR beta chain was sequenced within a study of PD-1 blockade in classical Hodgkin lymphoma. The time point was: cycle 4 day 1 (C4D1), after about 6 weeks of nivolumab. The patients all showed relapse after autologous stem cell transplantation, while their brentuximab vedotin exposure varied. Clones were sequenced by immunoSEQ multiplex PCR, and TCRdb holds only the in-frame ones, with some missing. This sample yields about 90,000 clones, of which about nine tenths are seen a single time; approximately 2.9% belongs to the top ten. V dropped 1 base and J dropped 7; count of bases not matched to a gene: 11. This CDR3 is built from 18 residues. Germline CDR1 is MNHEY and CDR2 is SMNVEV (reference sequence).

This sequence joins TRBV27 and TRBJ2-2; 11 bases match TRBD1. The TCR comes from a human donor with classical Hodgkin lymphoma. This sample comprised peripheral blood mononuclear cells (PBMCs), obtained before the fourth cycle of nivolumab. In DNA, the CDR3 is TGTGCCAGCAGTTTATGGGGCGTGGGACAGGGGGGTAACGGGGAGCTGTTTTTT. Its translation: CASSLWGVGQGGNGELFF.